The sequence of this TCR beta chain was determined in a study of post-analysis software for immune sequencing data. Across the whole study: In terms of disease course, relapsing-remitting, secondary progressive and progressive-relapsing multiple sclerosis were included. Notes on the study in general: Patients showed TRBV5-6, TRBV5-1 and TRBV20-1 among about five TRBV segments more frequent than in controls. The authors found that F measure strongly co-clustered same-batch samples. Significantly lower normalized Chao1 diversity was found in patients with multiple sclerosis relative to controls.

Worth noting for this clonotype: Its target is not known.

With 5 bases removed from V and 3 bases from J, the gap between germline ends came to 7 bases. There are 13 residues in the CDR3. CDR1 and CDR2 (germline): SGHAT, FQNNGV. The authors incorporated unique molecular identifiers into the TCR beta cDNA libraries. The source material, about 0.9 to 10 million T cells, gave rise to about 490,000 cDNA molecules. TCRdb passed the PCR reads through MiXCR, listing each CDR3 protein once. The table lists about 820,000 distinct CDR3 sequences, roughly 50% of them singletons. This TCR was recovered from a girl aged 5-17 years with multiple sclerosis. The chain has TRBV11-2 and TRBJ1-4; D is unresolved. The sequenced sample consisted of blood. CDR3 residues: CASSRGSNEKLFF. CDR3 nucleotide sequence: TGTGCCAGCAGCCGTGGATCTAATGAAAAACTGTTTTTT.